A selection of T cell receptor beta chains follows, all from one sample in a study of response to subunit inactivated influenza vaccine. TCRdb itself ran the RT-PCR reads through MiXCR, one entry per CDR3 protein. Counted here are about 540,000 distinct CDR3 sequences, roughly 25% occurring once; the ten biggest clones make up roughly 2.8%. The same sample was also studied in work on T cells expressing NK-cell markers.

Material: CD4+ T cells sorted from PBMCs, obtained about 12 days after vaccination. These receptors were obtained from a man aged 50 to 59 who received an inactivated influenza vaccine. The CDR3 runs from the conserved cysteine through the conserved F or W. The order of the fields is D gene, V gene, J gene, CDR3 length, clone size, CDR3 protein, CDR3 DNA. A D gene is named only where the DNA matches it firmly. Only part of the rows carry a size: once, few, many, or a class if the clone is expanded.

D gene: TRBD2; V gene: TRBV27; J gene: TRBJ2-7; CDR3 length: 15; clone size: .; CDR3 protein: CASSYLAGGPYEQYF; CDR3 DNA: TGTGCCAGCAGTTATCTAGCGGGAGGGCCCTACGAGCAGTACTTC
D gene: .; V gene: TRBV19; J gene: TRBJ2-5; CDR3 length: 14; clone size: few; CDR3 protein: CASSPGRLQETQYF; CDR3 DNA: TGTGCCAGTAGTCCGGGGCGTCTCCAAGAGACCCAGTACTTC
D gene: .; V gene: TRBV20-1; J gene: TRBJ2-6; CDR3 length: 14; clone size: few; CDR3 protein: CSAVRSRSSNVLTF; CDR3 DNA: TGCAGTGCTGTTAGGTCCAGAAGCTCCAACGTCCTGACTTTC
D gene: .; V gene: TRBV10-3; J gene: TRBJ1-4; CDR3 length: 15; clone size: few; CDR3 protein: CAISEGRRDLEKLFF; CDR3 DNA: TGTGCCATCAGTGAAGGCAGGAGGGACTTAGAAAAACTGTTTTTT
D gene: .; V gene: TRBV29-1; J gene: TRBJ2-3; CDR3 length: 15; clone size: .; CDR3 protein: CSVEGLAPSTDTQYF; CDR3 DNA: TGCAGCGTTGAAGGGCTGGCCCCTAGCACAGATACGCAGTATTTT
D gene: TRBD1; V gene: TRBV29-1; J gene: TRBJ2-7; CDR3 length: 11; clone size: few; CDR3 protein: CSVRDRYEQYF; CDR3 DNA: TGCAGCGTGAGGGACAGGTACGAGCAGTACTTC
D gene: TRBD2; V gene: TRBV29-1; J gene: TRBJ2-5; CDR3 length: 14; clone size: few; CDR3 protein: CSVEGTFGGETQYF; CDR3 DNA: TGCAGCGTTGAAGGGACCTTCGGGGGGGAGACCCAGTACTTC
D gene: .; V gene: TRBV20-1; J gene: TRBJ2-5; CDR3 length: 12; clone size: .; CDR3 protein: CSAPVGQETQYF; CDR3 DNA: TGCAGTGCTCCTGTGGGGCAAGAGACCCAGTACTTC
D gene: TRBD2; V gene: TRBV3-1; J gene: TRBJ2-7; CDR3 length: 15; clone size: .; CDR3 protein: CASSMTSGASYEQYF; CDR3 DNA: TGTGCCAGCAGTATGACTAGCGGGGCCTCCTACGAGCAGTACTTC
D gene: TRBD1; V gene: TRBV2; J gene: TRBJ2-2; CDR3 length: 15; clone size: few; CDR3 protein: CASSGTGRNTGELFF; CDR3 DNA: TGTGCCAGCAGCGGGACAGGGCGGAACACCGGGGAGCTGTTTTTT
D gene: .; V gene: TRBV5-5; J gene: TRBJ2-7; CDR3 length: 14; clone size: .; CDR3 protein: CASSTLPLAFWQYF; CDR3 DNA: TGTGCCAGCAGCACACTCCCTTTGGCTTTCTGGCAGTACTTC
D gene: .; V gene: TRBV29-1; J gene: TRBJ1-5; CDR3 length: 13; clone size: few; CDR3 protein: CSVQGNTNQPQHF; CDR3 DNA: TGCAGCGTACAGGGAAATACCAATCAGCCCCAGCATTTT
D gene: .; V gene: TRBV7-2; J gene: TRBJ1-2; CDR3 length: 13; clone size: few; CDR3 protein: CASNQYRGNGYTF; CDR3 DNA: TGTGCCAGCAACCAATATAGGGGAAATGGCTACACCTTC
D gene: .; V gene: TRBV6-2/TRBV6-3; J gene: TRBJ1-1; CDR3 length: 13; clone size: .; CDR3 protein: CASRKSGATEAFF; CDR3 DNA: TGTGCCAGCAGAAAGAGCGGGGCAACTGAAGCTTTCTTT
D gene: TRBD1; V gene: TRBV5-5; J gene: TRBJ2-1; CDR3 length: 16; clone size: .; CDR3 protein: CASNPGQGSSYNEQFF; CDR3 DNA: TGTGCCAGCAACCCCGGACAGGGGAGCTCCTACAATGAGCAGTTCTTC
D gene: TRBD2; V gene: TRBV5-1; J gene: TRBJ2-4; CDR3 length: 14; clone size: .; CDR3 protein: CATSAGDAKNIQYF; CDR3 DNA: TGCGCCACCTCGGCGGGGGACGCCAAAAACATTCAGTACTTC
D gene: TRBD2; V gene: TRBV7-8; J gene: TRBJ2-3; CDR3 length: 12; clone size: .; CDR3 protein: CASSPRGVLQYF; CDR3 DNA: TGTGCCAGCAGTCCCCGGGGGGTATTGCAGTATTTT
D gene: TRBD1; V gene: TRBV20-1; J gene: TRBJ2-3; CDR3 length: 14; clone size: many; CDR3 protein: CSATPGQGTDTQYF; CDR3 DNA: TGCAGTGCCACTCCGGGACAGGGAACAGATACGCAGTATTTT
D gene: .; V gene: TRBV6-5; J gene: TRBJ1-1; CDR3 length: 13; clone size: .; CDR3 protein: CASIISLNTEAFF; CDR3 DNA: TGTGCCAGCATTATCTCACTGAACACTGAAGCTTTCTTT
D gene: .; V gene: TRBV5-1; J gene: TRBJ1-5; CDR3 length: 15; clone size: few; CDR3 protein: CASSLEGFVGQPQHF; CDR3 DNA: TGCGCCAGCAGCTTGGAGGGGTTCGTGGGTCAGCCCCAGCATTTT
D gene: TRBD2; V gene: TRBV7-8; J gene: TRBJ2-5; CDR3 length: 16; clone size: .; CDR3 protein: CASSIGTSGRKETQYF; CDR3 DNA: TGTGCCAGCAGCATCGGGACTAGCGGGAGAAAAGAGACCCAGTACTTC
D gene: TRBD1; V gene: TRBV11-2; J gene: TRBJ1-6; CDR3 length: 12; clone size: few; CDR3 protein: CASSSQGQRVHF; CDR3 DNA: TGTGCCAGCAGCTCTCAGGGACAGAGGGTCCACTTT
D gene: TRBD2; V gene: TRBV27; J gene: TRBJ2-1; CDR3 length: 19; clone size: few; CDR3 protein: CASSFGGGLAGGPINEQFF; CDR3 DNA: TGTGCCAGCAGTTTTGGGGGAGGGCTAGCGGGGGGCCCGATCAATGAGCAGTTCTTC
D gene: TRBD1; V gene: TRBV7-2; J gene: TRBJ2-2; CDR3 length: 14; clone size: .; CDR3 protein: CASSLTGTAGELFF; CDR3 DNA: TGTGCCAGCAGCTTGACAGGGACCGCCGGGGAGCTGTTTTTT
D gene: TRBD1; V gene: TRBV29-1; J gene: TRBJ2-2; CDR3 length: 14; clone size: many; CDR3 protein: CSVGQGGYSGELFF; CDR3 DNA: TGCAGCGTGGGACAGGGCGGGTACTCCGGGGAGCTGTTTTTT
D gene: TRBD1; V gene: TRBV7-2; J gene: TRBJ2-2; CDR3 length: 15; clone size: .; CDR3 protein: CASRPDRVGTGELFF; CDR3 DNA: TGTGCCAGCAGACCGGACAGGGTTGGGACCGGGGAGCTGTTTTTT
D gene: .; V gene: TRBV5-1; J gene: TRBJ2-7; CDR3 length: 15; clone size: .; CDR3 protein: CASSSGTAISYEQYF; CDR3 DNA: TGCGCCAGCAGCTCGGGGACCGCCATCTCCTACGAGCAGTACTTC
D gene: .; V gene: TRBV20-1; J gene: TRBJ2-5; CDR3 length: 14; clone size: .; CDR3 protein: CSATRWGDQETQYF; CDR3 DNA: TGCAGTGCTACGCGGTGGGGGGACCAAGAGACCCAGTACTTC
D gene: TRBD2; V gene: TRBV4-2; J gene: TRBJ2-5; CDR3 length: 17; clone size: .; CDR3 protein: CASSQSGLAGAQETQYF; CDR3 DNA: TGTGCCAGCAGCCAATCTGGACTAGCGGGGGCTCAAGAGACCCAGTACTTC
D gene: .; V gene: TRBV10-3; J gene: TRBJ2-7; CDR3 length: 14; clone size: .; CDR3 protein: CAISLSASSYEQYF; CDR3 DNA: TGTGCCATCAGCCTTAGCGCCTCCTCCTACGAGCAGTACTTC
D gene: TRBD2; V gene: TRBV5-1; J gene: TRBJ2-1; CDR3 length: 15; clone size: many; CDR3 protein: CASSSASGSFNEQFF; CDR3 DNA: TGCGCCAGCAGCTCGGCTAGCGGGAGTTTCAATGAGCAGTTCTTC
D gene: .; V gene: TRBV11-2; J gene: TRBJ2-3; CDR3 length: 16; clone size: .; CDR3 protein: CASSRFGHPHTDTQYF; CDR3 DNA: TGTGCCAGCAGCCGTTTCGGACACCCTCACACAGATACGCAGTATTTT
D gene: .; V gene: TRBV28; J gene: TRBJ2-3; CDR3 length: 15; clone size: many; CDR3 protein: CASSLGGGGTDTQYF; CDR3 DNA: TGTGCCAGCAGTTTAGGAGGGGGGGGCACAGATACGCAGTATTTT
D gene: TRBD2; V gene: TRBV4-1; J gene: TRBJ2-2; CDR3 length: 18; clone size: .; CDR3 protein: CASSPPLQRGGVTGELFF; CDR3 DNA: TGCGCCAGCAGCCCCCCCCTACAGCGGGGGGGTGTCACCGGGGAGCTGTTTTTT
D gene: .; V gene: TRBV12-3/TRBV12-4; J gene: TRBJ2-2; CDR3 length: 13; clone size: few; CDR3 protein: CASSHTSAGELFF; CDR3 DNA: TGTGCCAGCAGCCATACTAGTGCGGGGGAGCTGTTTTTT
D gene: .; V gene: TRBV6-2/TRBV6-3; J gene: TRBJ2-7; CDR3 length: 13; clone size: .; CDR3 protein: CASSYIGLYEQYF; CDR3 DNA: TGTGCCAGCAGTTACATTGGGCTCTACGAGCAGTACTTC
D gene: TRBD1; V gene: TRBV7-2; J gene: TRBJ2-3; CDR3 length: 15; clone size: few; CDR3 protein: CASSQGQPGTDTQYF; CDR3 DNA: TGTGCCAGCAGCCAGGGACAGCCTGGCACCGATACGCAGTATTTT
D gene: .; V gene: TRBV3-1; J gene: TRBJ2-3; CDR3 length: 16; clone size: .; CDR3 protein: CASSQGPGPGSDTQYF; CDR3 DNA: TGTGCCAGCAGCCAGGGACCGGGCCCCGGCTCAGATACGCAGTATTTT
D gene: .; V gene: TRBV5-1; J gene: TRBJ1-4; CDR3 length: 14; clone size: few; CDR3 protein: CASSAAGYSEKLFF; CDR3 DNA: TGCGCCAGCAGCGCCGCAGGGTACTCAGAAAAACTGTTTTTT
D gene: TRBD1; V gene: TRBV9; J gene: TRBJ2-2; CDR3 length: 16; clone size: .; CDR3 protein: CASSRAGTANTGELFF; CDR3 DNA: TGTGCCAGCAGTAGAGCCGGGACAGCGAACACCGGGGAGCTGTTTTTT
D gene: .; V gene: TRBV4-2; J gene: TRBJ2-5; CDR3 length: 15; clone size: many; CDR3 protein: CASSQDTSSRETQYF; CDR3 DNA: TGTGCCAGCAGCCAAGATACCAGTTCTAGAGAGACCCAGTACTTC
D gene: TRBD2; V gene: TRBV7-6; J gene: TRBJ2-3; CDR3 length: 16; clone size: few; CDR3 protein: CASSQVAGGLTDTQYF; CDR3 DNA: TGTGCCAGCAGCCAGGTAGCGGGGGGGCTCACAGATACGCAGTATTTT
D gene: .; V gene: TRBV6-5; J gene: TRBJ1-2; CDR3 length: 15; clone size: few; CDR3 protein: CASSYSLTGRQSYTF; CDR3 DNA: TGTGCCAGCAGTTACTCGCTGACAGGAAGACAGAGCTACACCTTC
D gene: .; V gene: TRBV20-1; J gene: TRBJ2-1; CDR3 length: 14; clone size: many; CDR3 protein: CSARQGSSYNEQFF; CDR3 DNA: TGCAGTGCTAGACAGGGGAGCTCCTACAATGAGCAGTTCTTC